Given below is one T cell receptor beta chain in context. The junction and the germline gene differ at one end; a read error may be behind it. TCRdb called the PCR reads again in MiXCR, with one record for every CDR3 protein. This table has 4,500 to 6,500 distinct CDR3 sequences, around 62% appearing once. The sample comes from a study of CD4 and CD8 cells across lung adenocarcinoma regions. The CDR3 loop spans 14 amino acids. Localized lung adenocarcinoma, a non-small cell lung cancer, affected the donors. The sequencing input was CD4+ T cells from the center of a lung tumor. The clonotype originates from a female donor with lung adenocarcinoma. The CD4 and CD8 labels of this study may be unreliable. This rearrangement joins TRBV12-3 or TRBV12-4 to TRBJ2-4; D is tentatively TRBD1 or TRBD2 (5 bases each). The CDR3 loop is CGSTGPPAKNTQYF. CDR3 bases: TGTGGCAGCACGGGGCCGCCTGCCAAAAATACGCAGTACTTC.